This paragraph reports one T cell receptor beta chain. Its antigen is as yet unknown. The sample originates from a study of T cells in localized non-small cell lung cancer. Study observations and caveats: Appearing in adjacent lung were a median roughly 57 of the top 100 tumor clones.

Method: immunoSEQ multiplex PCR; TCRdb's copy keeps in-frame clones and lacks some. The sample contains 4,000 to 4,500 clones, 25% of which appear only once. Germline loops: CDR1 LNHDA, CDR2 SQIVND (reference sequence). The CDR3 loop spans 18 amino acids. Trimming took 3 bases from V and 0 from J; bases not matched to a gene: 7. The specimen was lung tumor tissue, collected before any cancer treatment. The rearrangement joins TRBV19 to TRBJ2-2, with 10 bases fitting TRBD2. The source of this sequence is a male donor at least 60 years old with stage I lung adenocarcinoma. Here the CDR3 DNA reads TGTGCCAGTAGTATGGGTAGCGGGGGGCCGGCGAACACCGGGGAGCTGTTTTTT. Amino acids: CASSMGSGGPANTGELFF.